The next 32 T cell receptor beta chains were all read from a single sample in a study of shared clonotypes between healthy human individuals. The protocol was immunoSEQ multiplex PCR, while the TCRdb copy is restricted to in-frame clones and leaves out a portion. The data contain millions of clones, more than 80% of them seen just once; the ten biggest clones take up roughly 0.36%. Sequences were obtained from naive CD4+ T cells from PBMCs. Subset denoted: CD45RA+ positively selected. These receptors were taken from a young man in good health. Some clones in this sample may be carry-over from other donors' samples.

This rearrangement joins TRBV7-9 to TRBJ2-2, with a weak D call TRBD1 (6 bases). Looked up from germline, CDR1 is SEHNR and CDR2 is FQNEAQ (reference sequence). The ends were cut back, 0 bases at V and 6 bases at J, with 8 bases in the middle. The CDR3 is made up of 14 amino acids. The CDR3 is CASSLAGGAGELFF. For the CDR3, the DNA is TGTGCCAGCAGCTTAGCAGGGGGAGCCGGGGAGCTGTTTTTT. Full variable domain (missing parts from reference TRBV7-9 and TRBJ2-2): DTGVSQNPRHKITKRGQNVTFRCDPISEHNRLYWYRQTLGQGPEFLTYFQNEAQLEKSRLLSDRFSAERPKGSFSTLEIQRTEQGDSAMYLCASSLAGGAGELFFGEGSRLTVL.

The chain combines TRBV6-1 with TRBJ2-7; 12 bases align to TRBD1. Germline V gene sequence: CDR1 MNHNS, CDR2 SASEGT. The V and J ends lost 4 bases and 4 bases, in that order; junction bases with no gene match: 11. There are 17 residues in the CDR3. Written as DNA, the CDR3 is TGTGCCAGCAGTGTGACCTCCGGGACAGGGGGCTGGTACGAGCAGTACTTC. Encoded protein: CASSVTSGTGGWYEQYF.

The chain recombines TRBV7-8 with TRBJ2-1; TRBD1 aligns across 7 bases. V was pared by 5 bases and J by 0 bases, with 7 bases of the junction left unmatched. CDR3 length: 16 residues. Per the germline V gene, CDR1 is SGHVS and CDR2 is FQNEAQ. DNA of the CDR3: TGTGCCAGCAGCAAGACAGGGTTCGCCTCCTACAATGAGCAGTTCTTC. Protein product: CASSKTGFASYNEQFF.

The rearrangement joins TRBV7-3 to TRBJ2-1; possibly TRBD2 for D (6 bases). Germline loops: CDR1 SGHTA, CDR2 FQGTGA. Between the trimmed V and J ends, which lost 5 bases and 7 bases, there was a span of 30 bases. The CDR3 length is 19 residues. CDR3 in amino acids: CASSPDALAYSVFKNEQFF. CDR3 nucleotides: TGTGCCAGCAGCCCAGACGCTCTAGCGTATAGTGTTTTTAAGAATGAGCAGTTCTTC.

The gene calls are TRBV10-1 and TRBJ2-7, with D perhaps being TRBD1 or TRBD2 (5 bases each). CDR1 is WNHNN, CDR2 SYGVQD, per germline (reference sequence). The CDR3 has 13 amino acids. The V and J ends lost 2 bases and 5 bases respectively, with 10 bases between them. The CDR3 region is CASSEGDVHEQYF. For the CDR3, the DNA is TGCGCCAGCAGTGAGGGGGACGTGCACGAGCAGTACTTC.

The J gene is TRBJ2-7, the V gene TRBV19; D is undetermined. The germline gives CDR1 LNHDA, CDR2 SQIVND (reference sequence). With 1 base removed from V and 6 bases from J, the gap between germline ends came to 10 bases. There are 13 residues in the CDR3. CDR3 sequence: CASSIGPAFEQYF. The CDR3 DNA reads TGTGCCAGTAGTATAGGACCGGCCTTCGAGCAGTACTTC.

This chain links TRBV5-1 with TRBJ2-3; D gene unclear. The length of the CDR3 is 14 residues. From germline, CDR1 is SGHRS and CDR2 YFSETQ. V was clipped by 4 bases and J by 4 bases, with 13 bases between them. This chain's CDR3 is CASSQASGSDTQYF. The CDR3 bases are TGCGCCAGCAGCCAAGCCTCGGGTTCAGATACGCAGTATTTT.

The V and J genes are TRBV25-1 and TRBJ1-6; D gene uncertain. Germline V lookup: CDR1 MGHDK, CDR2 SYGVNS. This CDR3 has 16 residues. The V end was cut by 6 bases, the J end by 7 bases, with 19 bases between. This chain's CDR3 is CASSSLLPRANSPLHF. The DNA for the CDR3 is TGTGCCAGCAGCTCCCTTTTGCCCCGGGCGAATTCACCCCTCCACTTT.

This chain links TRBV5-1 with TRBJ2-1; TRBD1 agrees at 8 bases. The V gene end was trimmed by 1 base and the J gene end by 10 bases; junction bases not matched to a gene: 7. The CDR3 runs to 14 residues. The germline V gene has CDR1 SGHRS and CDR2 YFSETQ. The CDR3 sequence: CASSLRTGSNEQFF. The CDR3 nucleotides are TGCGCCAGCAGCTTGCGGACAGGGAGTAACGAGCAGTTCTTC. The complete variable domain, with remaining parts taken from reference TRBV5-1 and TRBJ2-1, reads KAGVTQTPRYLIKTRGQQVTLSCSPISGHRSVSWYQQTPGQGLQFLFEYFSETQRNKGNFPGRFSGRQFSNSRSEMNVSTLELGDSALYLCASSLRTGSNEQFFGPGTRLTVL.

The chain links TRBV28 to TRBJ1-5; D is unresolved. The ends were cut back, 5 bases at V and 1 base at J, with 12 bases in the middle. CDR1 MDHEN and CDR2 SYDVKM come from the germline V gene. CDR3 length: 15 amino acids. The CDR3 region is CASSPRLRSNQPQHF. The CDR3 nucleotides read TGTGCCAGCAGTCCGCGATTGAGGAGCAATCAGCCCCAGCATTTT.

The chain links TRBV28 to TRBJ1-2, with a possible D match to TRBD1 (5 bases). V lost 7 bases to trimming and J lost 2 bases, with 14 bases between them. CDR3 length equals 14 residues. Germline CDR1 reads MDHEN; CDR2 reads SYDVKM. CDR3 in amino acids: CASTAGVLNYGYTF. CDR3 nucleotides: TGTGCCAGCACCGCGGGGGTTTTGAACTATGGCTACACCTTC.

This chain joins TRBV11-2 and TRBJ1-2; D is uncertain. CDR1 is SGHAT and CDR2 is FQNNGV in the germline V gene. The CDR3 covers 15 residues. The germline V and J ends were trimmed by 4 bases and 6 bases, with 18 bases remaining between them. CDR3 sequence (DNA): TGTGCCAGCAGCTCGAGGGAAAGCCGGACTAATGGCTACACCTTC. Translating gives CASSSRESRTNGYTF.

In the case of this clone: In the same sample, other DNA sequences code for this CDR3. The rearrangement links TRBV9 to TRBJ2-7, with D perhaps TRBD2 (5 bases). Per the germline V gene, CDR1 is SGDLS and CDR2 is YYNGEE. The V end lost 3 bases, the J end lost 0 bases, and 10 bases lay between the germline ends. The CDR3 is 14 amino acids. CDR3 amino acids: CASSATGDSYEQYF. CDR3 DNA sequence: TGTGCCAGCAGCGCTACCGGGGACTCCTACGAGCAGTACTTC. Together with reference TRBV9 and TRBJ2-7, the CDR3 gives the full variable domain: DSGVTQTPKHLITATGQRVTLRCSPRSGDLSVYWYQQSLDQGLQFLIQYYNGEERAKGNILERFSAQQFPDLHSELNLSSLELGDSALYFCASSATGDSYEQYFGPGTRLTVT.

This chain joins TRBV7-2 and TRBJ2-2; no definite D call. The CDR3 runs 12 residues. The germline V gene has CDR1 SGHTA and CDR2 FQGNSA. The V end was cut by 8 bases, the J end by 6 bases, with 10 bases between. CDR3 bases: TGTGCCAGCCCCCCAAGGGCCGGGGAGCTGTTTTTT. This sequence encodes CASPPRAGELFF. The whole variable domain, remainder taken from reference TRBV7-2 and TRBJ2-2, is GAGVSQSPSNKVTEKGKDVELRCDPISGHTALYWYRQSLGQGLEFLIYFQGNSAPDKSGLPSDRFSAERTGGSVSTLTIQRTQQEDSAVYLCASPPRAGELFFGEGSRLTVL.

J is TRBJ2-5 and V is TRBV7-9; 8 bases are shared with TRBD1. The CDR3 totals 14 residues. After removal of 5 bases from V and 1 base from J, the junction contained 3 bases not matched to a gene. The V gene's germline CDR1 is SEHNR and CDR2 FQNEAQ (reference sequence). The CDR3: CASSEGTGQETQYF. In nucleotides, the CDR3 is TGTGCCAGCAGCGAAGGGACAGGCCAAGAGACCCAGTACTTC.

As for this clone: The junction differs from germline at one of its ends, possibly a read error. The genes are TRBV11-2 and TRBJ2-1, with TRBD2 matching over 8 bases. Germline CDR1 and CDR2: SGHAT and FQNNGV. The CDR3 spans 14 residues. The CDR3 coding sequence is TGTGCCAGCAGCCCCCCTGTGTGGATAGCGGGATTGCTCTTC. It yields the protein CASSPPVWIAGLLF.

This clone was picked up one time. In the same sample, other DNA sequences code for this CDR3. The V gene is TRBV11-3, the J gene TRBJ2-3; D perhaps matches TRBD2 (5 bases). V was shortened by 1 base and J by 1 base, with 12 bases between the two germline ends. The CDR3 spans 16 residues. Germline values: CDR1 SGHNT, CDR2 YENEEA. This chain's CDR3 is CASSLGLAGGTDTQYF. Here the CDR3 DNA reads TGTGCCAGCAGCTTAGGGCTAGCCGGTGGCACAGATACGCAGTATTTT.

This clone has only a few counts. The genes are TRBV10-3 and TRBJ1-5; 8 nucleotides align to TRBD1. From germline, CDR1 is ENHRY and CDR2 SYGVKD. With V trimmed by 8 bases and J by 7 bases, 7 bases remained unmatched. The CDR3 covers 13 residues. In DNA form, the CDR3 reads TGTGCCATCGGGCAGGGGGCCAGCCAGCCCCAGCATTTT. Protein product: CAIGQGASQPQHF.

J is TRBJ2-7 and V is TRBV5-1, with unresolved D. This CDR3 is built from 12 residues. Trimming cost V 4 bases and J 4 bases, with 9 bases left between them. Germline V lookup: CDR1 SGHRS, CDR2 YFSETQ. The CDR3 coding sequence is TGCGCCAGCAGCCTGGAAAAGTACGAGCAGTACTTC. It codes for CASSLEKYEQYF.

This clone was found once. The CDR3 nucleotides are TGTGCCAGCAGCAGATGGACAGGGACTGACCAAGAGACCCAGTACTTC. Its protein is CASSRWTGTDQETQYF. This sequence joins TRBV21-1 and TRBJ2-5; TRBD1 is the table's D call and was not checked against the DNA. TRBV21-1 has pseudogene status. The CDR3 runs to 16 residues.

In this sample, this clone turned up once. CDR3 residues: CAQASGGGWGYTF. CDR3 nucleotides: TGTGCCCAAGCGTCTGGGGGAGGATGGGGCTACACCTTC. The J gene is TRBJ1-2, the V gene TRBV30; D perhaps matches TRBD1 (5 bases). Germline V CDR1 and CDR2: GTSNPN, SVGIG (reference sequence). This CDR3 region has 13 residues. V was clipped by 8 bases and J by 8 bases, with 21 bases between them. Based on the CDR3 plus reference TRBV30 and TRBJ1-2, the full variable domain is SQTIHQWPATLVQPVGSPLSLECTVEGTSNPNLYWYRQAAGRGLQLLFYSVGIGQISSEVPQNLSASRPQDRQFILSSKKLLLSDSGFYLCAQASGGGWGYTFGSGTRLTVV.

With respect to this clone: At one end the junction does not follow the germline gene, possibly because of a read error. CDR3 sequence: CASSPQSTQYF. The CDR3 DNA reads as TGTGCCAGCTCTCCACAGAGTACGCAGTATTTT. The chain has TRBV18 and TRBJ2-3; D unresolved. The CDR3 runs to 11 residues. Germline V gene lookup returns CDR1 KGHSH and CDR2 LQKENI.

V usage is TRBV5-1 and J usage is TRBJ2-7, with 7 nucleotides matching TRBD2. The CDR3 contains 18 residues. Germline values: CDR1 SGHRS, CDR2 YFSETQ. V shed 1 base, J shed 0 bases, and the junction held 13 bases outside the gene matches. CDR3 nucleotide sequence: TGCGCCAGCAGCTTGAGGGCTAGTTTGGCGGGAGTCTCCTACGAGCAGTACTTC. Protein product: CASSLRASLAGVSYEQYF.

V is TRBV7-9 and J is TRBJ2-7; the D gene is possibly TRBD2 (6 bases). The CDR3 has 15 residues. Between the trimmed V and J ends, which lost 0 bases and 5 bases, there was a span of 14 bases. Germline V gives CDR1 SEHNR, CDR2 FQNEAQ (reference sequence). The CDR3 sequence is CASSLAEAGNHEQYF. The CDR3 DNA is TGTGCCAGCAGCTTAGCGGAAGCGGGTAACCACGAGCAGTACTTC. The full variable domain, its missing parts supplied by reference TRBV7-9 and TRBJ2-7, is DTGVSQNPRHKITKRGQNVTFRCDPISEHNRLYWYRQTLGQGPEFLTYFQNEAQLEKSRLLSDRFSAERPKGSFSTLEIQRTEQGDSAMYLCASSLAEAGNHEQYFGPGTRLTVT.

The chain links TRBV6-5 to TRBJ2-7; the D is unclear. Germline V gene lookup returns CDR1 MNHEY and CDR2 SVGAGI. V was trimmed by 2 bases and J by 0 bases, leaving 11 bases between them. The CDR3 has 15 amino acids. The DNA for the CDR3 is TGTGCCAGCAGTTACGATCCAGCGAGCTCCTACGAGCAGTACTTC. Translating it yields CASSYDPASSYEQYF.

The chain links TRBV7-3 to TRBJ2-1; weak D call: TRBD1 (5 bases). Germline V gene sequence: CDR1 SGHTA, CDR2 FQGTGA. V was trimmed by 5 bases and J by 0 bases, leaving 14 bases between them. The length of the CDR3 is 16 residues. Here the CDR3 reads CASSARQWSSYNEQFF. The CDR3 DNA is TGTGCCAGCAGCGCCAGACAGTGGAGCTCCTACAATGAGCAGTTCTTC.

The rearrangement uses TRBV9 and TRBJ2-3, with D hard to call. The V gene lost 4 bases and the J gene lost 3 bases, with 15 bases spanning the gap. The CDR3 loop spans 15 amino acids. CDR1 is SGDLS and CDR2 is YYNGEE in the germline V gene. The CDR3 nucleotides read TGTGCCAGCAGCCCGCGCGGTGGGGTGACAGATACGCAGTATTTT. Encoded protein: CASSPRGGVTDTQYF.

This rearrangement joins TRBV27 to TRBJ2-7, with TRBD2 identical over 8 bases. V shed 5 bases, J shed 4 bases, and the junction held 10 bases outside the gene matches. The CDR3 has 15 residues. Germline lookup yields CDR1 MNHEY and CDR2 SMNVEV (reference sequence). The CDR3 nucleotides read TGTGCCAGCAGTATAGCGGGACTGACTCAATACGAGCAGTACTTC. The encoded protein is CASSIAGLTQYEQYF.

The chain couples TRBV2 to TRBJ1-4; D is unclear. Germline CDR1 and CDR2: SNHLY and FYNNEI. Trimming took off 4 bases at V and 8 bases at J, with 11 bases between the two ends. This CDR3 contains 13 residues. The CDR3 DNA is TGTGCCAGCAGTGTCAGTAGGGAGGAAAAACTGTTTTTT. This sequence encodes CASSVSREEKLFF.

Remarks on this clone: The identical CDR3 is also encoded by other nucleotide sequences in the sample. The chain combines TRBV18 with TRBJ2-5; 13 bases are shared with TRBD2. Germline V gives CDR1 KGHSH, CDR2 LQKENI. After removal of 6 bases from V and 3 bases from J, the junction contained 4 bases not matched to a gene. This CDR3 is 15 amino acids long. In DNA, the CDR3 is TGTGCCAGCTCCCCCGGACTAGCGGGGGAAGAGACCCAGTACTTC. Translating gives CASSPGLAGEETQYF.

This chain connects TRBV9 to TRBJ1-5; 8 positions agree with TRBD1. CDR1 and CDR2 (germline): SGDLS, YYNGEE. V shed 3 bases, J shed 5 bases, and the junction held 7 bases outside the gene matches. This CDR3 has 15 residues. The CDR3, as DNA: TGTGCCAGCAGCGCTTGGACAGGGAGCGATCAGCCCCAGCATTTT. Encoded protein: CASSAWTGSDQPQHF.

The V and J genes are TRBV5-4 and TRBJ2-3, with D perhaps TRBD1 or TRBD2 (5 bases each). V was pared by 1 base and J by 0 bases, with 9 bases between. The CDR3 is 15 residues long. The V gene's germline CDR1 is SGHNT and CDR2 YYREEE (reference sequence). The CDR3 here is CASSLWGFSTDTQYF. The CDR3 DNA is TGTGCCAGCAGCTTGTGGGGGTTCAGCACAGATACGCAGTATTTT.